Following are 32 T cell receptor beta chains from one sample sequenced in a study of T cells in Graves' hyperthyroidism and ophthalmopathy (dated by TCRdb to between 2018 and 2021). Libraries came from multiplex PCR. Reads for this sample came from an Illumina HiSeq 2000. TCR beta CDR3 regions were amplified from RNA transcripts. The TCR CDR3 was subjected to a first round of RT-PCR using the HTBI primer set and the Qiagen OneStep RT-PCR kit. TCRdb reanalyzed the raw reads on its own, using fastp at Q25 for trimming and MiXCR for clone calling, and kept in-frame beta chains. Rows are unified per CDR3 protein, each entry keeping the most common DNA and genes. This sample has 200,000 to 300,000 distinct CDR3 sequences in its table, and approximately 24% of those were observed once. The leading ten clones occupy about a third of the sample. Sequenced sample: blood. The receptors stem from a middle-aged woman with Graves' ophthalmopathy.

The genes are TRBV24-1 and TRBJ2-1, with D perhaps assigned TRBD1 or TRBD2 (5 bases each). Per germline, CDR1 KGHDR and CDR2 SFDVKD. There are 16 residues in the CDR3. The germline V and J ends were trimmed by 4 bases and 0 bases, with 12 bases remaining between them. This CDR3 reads CATSDTGPSSYNEQFF. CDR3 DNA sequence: TGTGCCACCAGTGACACGGGACCGAGCTCCTACAATGAGCAGTTCTTC.

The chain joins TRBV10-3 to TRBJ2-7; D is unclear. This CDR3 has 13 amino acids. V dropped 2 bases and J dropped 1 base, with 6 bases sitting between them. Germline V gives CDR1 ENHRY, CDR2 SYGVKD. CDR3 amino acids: CAISEEYSYEQYF. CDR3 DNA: TGTGCCATCAGTGAGGAGTATTCCTACGAGCAGTACTTC.

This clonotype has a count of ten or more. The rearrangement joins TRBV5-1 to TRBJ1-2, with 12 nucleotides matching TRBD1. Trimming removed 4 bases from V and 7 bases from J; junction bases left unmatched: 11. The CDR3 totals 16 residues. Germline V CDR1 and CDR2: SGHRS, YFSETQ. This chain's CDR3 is CASSASTGQGAGGYTF. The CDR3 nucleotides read TGCGCCAGCAGCGCGTCTACGGGACAGGGGGCCGGTGGCTACACCTTC.

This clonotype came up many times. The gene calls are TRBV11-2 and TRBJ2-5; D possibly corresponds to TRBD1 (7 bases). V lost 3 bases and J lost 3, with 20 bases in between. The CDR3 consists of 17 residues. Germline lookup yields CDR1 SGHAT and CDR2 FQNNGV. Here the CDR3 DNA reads TGTGCCAGCAGCTTTAGGGGGGTGTGGGACAGAGAAGAGACCCAGTACTTC. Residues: CASSFRGVWDREETQYF.

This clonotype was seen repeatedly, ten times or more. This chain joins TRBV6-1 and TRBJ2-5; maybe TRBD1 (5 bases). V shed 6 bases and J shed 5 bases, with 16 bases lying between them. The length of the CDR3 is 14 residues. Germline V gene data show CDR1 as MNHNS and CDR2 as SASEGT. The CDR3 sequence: CASREFRDWETQYF. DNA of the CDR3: TGTGCCAGCAGAGAATTCAGGGATTGGGAGACCCAGTACTTC.

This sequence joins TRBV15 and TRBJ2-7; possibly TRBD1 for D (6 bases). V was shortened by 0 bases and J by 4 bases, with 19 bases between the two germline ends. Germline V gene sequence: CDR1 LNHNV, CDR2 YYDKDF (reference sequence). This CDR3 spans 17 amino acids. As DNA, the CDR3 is TGTGCCACCAGCAGAGACACAGGGTCTAGCTGGACTTACGAGCAGTACTTC. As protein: CATSRDTGSSWTYEQYF.

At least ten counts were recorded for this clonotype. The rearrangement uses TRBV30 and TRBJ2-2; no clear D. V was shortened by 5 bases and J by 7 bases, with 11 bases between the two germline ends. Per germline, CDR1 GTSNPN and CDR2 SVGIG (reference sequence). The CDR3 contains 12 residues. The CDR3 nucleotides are TGTGCCTGGGGGGTAGTCGGCGGGGAGCTGTTTTTT. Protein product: CAWGVVGGELFF.

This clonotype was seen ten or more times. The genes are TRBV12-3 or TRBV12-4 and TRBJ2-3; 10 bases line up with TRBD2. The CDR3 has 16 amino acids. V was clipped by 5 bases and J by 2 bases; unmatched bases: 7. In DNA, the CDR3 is TGTGCCAGCAGTGGAGCTAGCGGGAGCTTCACAGATACGCAGTATTTT. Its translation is CASSGASGSFTDTQYF.

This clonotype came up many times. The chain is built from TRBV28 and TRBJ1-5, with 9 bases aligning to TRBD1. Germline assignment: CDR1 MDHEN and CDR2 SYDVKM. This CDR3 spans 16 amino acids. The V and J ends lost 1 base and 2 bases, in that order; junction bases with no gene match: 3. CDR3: CASSLLQGAGNQPQHF. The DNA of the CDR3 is TGTGCCAGCAGTTTATTACAGGGGGCTGGCAATCAGCCCCAGCATTTT.

The CDR3 coding sequence is TGTGCCAGCAGTAACACAGCCAACACTGAAGCTTTCTTT. Its translation: CASSNTANTEAFF. The rearrangement uses TRBV12-3 or TRBV12-4 and TRBJ1-1; D unresolved. V lost 5 bases and J 2 bases, leaving 9 bases between the germline ends. CDR3 length equals 13 residues.

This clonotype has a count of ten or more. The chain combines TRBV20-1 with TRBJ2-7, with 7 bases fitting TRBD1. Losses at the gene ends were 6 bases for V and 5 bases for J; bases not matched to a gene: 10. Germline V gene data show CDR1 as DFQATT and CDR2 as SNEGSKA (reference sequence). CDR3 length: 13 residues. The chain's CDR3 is CSAHDRDWDEQYF. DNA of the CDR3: TGCAGTGCGCACGACAGGGATTGGGACGAGCAGTACTTC.

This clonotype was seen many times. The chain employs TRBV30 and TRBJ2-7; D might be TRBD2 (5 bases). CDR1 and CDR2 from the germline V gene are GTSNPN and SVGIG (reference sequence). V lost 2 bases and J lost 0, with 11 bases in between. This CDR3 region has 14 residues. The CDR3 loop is CAWSRAGGSYEQYF. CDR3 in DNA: TGTGCCTGGAGTAGGGCGGGCGGCTCCTACGAGCAGTACTTC.

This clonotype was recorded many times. The CDR3 sequence is CASSLTLAGVSEQYF. For the CDR3, the DNA is TGTGCCAGCAGCTTAACGCTAGCGGGAGTCTCCGAGCAGTACTTC. The chain couples TRBV7-2 to TRBJ2-7; 10 bases are a match to TRBD2. In germline, CDR1 is SGHTA, CDR2 FQGNSA. The CDR3 loop spans 15 amino acids. V dropped 2 bases and J dropped 6; count of bases not matched to a gene: 7.

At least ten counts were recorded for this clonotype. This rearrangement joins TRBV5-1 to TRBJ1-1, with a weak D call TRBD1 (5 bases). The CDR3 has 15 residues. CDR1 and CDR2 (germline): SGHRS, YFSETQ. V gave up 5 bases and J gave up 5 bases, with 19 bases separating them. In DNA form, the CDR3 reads TGCGCCAGCAGATATAAGGGGAACGGCGGGACTGAAGCTTTCTTT. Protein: CASRYKGNGGTEAFF.

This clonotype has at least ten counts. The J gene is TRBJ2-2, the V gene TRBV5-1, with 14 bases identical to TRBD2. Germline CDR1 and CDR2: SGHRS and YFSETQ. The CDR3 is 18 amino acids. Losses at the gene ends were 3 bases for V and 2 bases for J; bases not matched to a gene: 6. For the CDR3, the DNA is TGCGCCAGCAGCTACGGGACTAGCGGGAGCGTTAACACCGGGGAGCTGTTTTTT. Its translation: CASSYGTSGSVNTGELFF.

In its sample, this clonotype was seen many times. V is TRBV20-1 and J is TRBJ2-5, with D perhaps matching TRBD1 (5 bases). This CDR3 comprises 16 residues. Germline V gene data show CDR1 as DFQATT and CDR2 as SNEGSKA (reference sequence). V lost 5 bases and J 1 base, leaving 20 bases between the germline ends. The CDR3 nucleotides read TGCAGTGCTCCTTATAAGCAAGGGGCACCCCAAGAGACCCAGTACTTC. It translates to CSAPYKQGAPQETQYF.

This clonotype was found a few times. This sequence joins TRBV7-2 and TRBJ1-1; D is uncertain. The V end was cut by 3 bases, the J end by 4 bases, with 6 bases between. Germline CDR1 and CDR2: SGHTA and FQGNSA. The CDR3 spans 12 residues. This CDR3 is CASSFASTEAFF. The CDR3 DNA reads TGTGCCAGCAGCTTCGCTAGCACTGAAGCTTTCTTT.

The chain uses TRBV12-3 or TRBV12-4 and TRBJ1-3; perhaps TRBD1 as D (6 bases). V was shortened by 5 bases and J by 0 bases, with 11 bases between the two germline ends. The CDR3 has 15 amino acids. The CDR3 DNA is TGTGCCAGCAGTGCGACAGGATCCTCTGGAAACACCATATATTTT. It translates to CASSATGSSGNTIYF.

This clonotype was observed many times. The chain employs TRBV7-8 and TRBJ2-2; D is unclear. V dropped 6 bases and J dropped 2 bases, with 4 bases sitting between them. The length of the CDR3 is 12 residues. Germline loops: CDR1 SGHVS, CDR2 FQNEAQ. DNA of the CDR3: TGTGCCAGCAGACCTAACACCGGGGAGCTGTTTTTT. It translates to CASRPNTGELFF.

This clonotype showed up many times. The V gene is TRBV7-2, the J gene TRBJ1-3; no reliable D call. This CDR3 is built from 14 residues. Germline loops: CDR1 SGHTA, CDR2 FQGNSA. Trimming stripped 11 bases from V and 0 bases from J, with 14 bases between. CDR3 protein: CASASAGSGNTIYF. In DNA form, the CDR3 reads TGTGCCTCCGCCTCGGCGGGCTCTGGAAACACCATATATTTT.

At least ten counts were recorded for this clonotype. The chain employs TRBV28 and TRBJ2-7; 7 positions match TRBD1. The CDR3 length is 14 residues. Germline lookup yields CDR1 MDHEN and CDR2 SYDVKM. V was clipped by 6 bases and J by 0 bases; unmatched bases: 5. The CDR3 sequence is CASRLGQFSYEQYF. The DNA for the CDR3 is TGTGCCAGCAGGCTGGGACAGTTCTCCTACGAGCAGTACTTC.

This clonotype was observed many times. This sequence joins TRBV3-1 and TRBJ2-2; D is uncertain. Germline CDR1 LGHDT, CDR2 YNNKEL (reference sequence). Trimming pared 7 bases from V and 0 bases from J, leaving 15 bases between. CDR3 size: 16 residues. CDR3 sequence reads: CASTRTEDPNTGELFF. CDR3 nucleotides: TGTGCCAGCACCCGAACTGAGGATCCGAACACCGGGGAGCTGTTTTTT.

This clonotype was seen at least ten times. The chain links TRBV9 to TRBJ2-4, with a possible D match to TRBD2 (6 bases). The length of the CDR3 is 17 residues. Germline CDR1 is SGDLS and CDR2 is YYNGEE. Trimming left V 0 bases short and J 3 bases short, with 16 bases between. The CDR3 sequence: CASSVGEAAGIKNIQYF. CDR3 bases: TGTGCCAGCAGCGTAGGAGAGGCGGCGGGAATCAAAAACATTCAGTACTTC.

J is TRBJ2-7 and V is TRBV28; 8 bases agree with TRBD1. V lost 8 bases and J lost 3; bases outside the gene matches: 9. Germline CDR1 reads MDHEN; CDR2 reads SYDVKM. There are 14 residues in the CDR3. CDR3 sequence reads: CASQLGQGSYEQYF. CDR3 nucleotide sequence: TGTGCCAGCCAGCTAGGACAGGGAAGCTACGAGCAGTACTTC.

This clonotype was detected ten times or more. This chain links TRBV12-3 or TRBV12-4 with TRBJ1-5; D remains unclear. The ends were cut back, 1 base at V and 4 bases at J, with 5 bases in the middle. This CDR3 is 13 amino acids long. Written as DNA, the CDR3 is TGTGCCAGCAGTTTAGGGTTGAATCAGCCCCAGCATTTT. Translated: CASSLGLNQPQHF.

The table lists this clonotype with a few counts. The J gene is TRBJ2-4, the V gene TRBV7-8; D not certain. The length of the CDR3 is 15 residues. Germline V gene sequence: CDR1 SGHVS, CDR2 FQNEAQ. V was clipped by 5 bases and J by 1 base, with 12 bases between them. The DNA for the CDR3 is TGTGCCAGCAGCGTGAGACCGGGTGCCAAAAACATTCAGTACTTC. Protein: CASSVRPGAKNIQYF.

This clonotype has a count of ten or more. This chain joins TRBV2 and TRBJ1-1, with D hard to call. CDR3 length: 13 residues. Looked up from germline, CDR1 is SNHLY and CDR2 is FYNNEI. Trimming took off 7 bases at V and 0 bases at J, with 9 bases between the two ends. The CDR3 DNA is TGTGCCAGCATGTGGGGTCTGAACACTGAAGCTTTCTTT. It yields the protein CASMWGLNTEAFF.

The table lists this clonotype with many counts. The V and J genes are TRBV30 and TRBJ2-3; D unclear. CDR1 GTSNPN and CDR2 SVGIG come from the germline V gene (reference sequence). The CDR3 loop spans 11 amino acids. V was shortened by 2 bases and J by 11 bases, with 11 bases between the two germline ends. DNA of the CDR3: TGTGCCTGGAGTCCCCAGAAAGGGCAGTATTTT. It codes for CAWSPQKGQYF.

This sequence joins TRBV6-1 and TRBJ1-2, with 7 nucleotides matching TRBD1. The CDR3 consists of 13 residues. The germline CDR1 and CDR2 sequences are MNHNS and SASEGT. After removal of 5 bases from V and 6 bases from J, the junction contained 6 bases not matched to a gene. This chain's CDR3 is CASSTGVVDGYTF. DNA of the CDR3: TGTGCCAGCAGTACAGGGGTTGTAGATGGCTACACCTTC.

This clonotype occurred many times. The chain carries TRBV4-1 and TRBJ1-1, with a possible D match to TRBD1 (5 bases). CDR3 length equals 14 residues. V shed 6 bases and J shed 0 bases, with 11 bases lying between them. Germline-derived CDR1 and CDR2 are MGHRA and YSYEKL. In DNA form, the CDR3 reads TGCGCCAGCAGGGGACCGACTATGAACACTGAAGCTTTCTTT. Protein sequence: CASRGPTMNTEAFF.

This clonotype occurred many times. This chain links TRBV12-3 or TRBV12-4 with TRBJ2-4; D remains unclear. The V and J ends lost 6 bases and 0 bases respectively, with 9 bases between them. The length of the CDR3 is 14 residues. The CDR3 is CASSPEVAKNIQYF. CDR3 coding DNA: TGTGCCAGCAGCCCTGAAGTAGCCAAAAACATTCAGTACTTC.

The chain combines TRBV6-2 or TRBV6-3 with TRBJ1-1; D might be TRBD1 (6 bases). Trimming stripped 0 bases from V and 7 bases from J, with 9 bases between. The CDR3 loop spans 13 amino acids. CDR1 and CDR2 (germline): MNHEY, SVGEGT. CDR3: CASSYSGTLEAFF. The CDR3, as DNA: TGTGCCAGCAGTTACTCAGGGACACTTGAAGCTTTCTTT.